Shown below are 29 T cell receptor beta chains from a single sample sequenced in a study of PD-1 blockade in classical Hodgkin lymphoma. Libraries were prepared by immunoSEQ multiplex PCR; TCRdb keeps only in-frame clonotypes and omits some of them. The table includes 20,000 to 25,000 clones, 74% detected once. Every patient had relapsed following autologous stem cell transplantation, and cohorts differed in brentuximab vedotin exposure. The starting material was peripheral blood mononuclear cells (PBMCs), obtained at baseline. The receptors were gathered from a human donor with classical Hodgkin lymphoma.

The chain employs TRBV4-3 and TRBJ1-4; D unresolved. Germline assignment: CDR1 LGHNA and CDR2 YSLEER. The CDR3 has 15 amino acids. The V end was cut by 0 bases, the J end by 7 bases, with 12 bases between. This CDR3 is CASSQDYSESEKLFF. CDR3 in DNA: TGCGCCAGCAGCCAAGATTATTCCGAGAGTGAAAAACTGTTTTTT.

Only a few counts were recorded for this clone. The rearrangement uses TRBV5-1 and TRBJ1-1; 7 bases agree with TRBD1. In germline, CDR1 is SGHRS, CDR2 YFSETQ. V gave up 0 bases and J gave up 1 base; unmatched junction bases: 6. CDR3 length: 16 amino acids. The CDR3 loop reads CASSLGPTGRNTEAFF. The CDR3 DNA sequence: TGCGCCAGCAGCTTGGGGCCGACAGGGAGGAACACTGAAGCTTTCTTT.

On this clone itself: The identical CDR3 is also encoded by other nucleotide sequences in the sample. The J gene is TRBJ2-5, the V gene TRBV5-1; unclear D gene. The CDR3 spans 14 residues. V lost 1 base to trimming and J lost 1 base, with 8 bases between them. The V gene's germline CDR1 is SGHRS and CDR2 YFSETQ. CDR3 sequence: CASSLLGGQETQYF. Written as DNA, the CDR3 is TGCGCCAGCAGCTTGCTTGGCGGCCAAGAGACCCAGTACTTC.

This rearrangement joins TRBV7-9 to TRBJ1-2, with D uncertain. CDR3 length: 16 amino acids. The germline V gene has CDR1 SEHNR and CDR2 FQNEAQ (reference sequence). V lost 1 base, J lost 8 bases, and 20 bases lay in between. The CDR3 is CASSLGSEGGPGGYTF. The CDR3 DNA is TGTGCCAGCAGCTTAGGGTCGGAAGGCGGGCCCGGCGGCTACACCTTC.

The CDR3 reads CASRRDRFYEQYF. The CDR3 DNA sequence: TGTGCCAGCAGGCGGGACAGATTTTACGAGCAGTACTTC. The V gene is TRBV6-5, the J gene TRBJ2-7; D possibly corresponds to TRBD1 (7 bases). Germline-derived CDR1 and CDR2 are MNHEY and SVGAGI. This CDR3 comprises 13 residues. V was cut by 6 bases and J by 4 bases, with 13 bases left in between.

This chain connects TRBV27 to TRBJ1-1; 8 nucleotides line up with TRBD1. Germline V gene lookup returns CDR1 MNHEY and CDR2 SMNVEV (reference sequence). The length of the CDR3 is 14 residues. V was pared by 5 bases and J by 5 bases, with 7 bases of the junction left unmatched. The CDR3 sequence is CASSARTGRTEAFF. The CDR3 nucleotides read TGTGCCAGCAGTGCCAGGACAGGGAGGACTGAAGCTTTCTTT.

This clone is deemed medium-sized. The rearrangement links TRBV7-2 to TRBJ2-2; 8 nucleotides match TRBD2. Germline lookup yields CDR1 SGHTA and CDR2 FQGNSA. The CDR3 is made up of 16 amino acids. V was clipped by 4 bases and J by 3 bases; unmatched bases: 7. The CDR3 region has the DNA TGTGCCAGCAGCTCTGAGCGGGAGACATACACCGGGGAGCTGTTTTTT. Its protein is CASSSERETYTGELFF.

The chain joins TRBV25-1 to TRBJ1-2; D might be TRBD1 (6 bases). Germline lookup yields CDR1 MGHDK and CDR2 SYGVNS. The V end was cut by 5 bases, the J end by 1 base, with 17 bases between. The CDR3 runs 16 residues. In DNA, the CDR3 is TGTGCCAGCAGTATTCAGCAAGTCAGGGGTAACTATGGCTACACCTTC. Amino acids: CASSIQQVRGNYGYTF.

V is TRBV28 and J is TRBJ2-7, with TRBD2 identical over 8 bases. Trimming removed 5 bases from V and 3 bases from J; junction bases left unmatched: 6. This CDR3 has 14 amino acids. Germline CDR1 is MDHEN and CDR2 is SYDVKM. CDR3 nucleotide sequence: TGTGCCAGCAGTGTACTAGCGGAACGCTACGAGCAGTACTTC. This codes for CASSVLAERYEQYF.

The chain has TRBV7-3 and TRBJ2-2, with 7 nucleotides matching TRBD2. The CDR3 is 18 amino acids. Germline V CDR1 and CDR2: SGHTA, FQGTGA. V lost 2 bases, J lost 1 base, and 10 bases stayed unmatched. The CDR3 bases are TGTGCCAGCAGCTTATACGCTCGGGCTAGCGGGAACACCGGGGAGCTGTTTTTT. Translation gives CASSLYARASGNTGELFF.

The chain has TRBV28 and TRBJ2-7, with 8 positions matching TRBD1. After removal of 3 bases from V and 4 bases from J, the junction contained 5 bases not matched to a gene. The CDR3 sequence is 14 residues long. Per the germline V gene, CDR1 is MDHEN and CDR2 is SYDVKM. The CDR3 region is CASSFAGGQYEQYF. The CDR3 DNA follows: TGTGCCAGCAGTTTCGCAGGGGGCCAGTACGAGCAGTACTTC.

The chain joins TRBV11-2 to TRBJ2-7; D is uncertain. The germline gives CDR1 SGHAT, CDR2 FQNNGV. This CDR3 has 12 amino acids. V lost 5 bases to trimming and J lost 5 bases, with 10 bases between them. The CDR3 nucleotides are TGTGCCAGCAGCCTTGGTTGGGACGAGCAGTACTTC. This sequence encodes CASSLGWDEQYF.

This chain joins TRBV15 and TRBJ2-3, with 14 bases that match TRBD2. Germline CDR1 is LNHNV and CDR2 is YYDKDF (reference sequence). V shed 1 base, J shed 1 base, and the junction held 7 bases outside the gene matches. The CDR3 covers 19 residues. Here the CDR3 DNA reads TGTGCCACCAGCAGAGTTGGGACTAGCGGGAGAACGGGCACAGATACGCAGTATTTT. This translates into CATSRVGTSGRTGTDTQYF.

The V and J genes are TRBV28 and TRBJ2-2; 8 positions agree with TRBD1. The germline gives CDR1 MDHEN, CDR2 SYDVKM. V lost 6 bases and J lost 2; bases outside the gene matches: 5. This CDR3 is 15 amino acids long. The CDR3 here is CASSLDRVNTGELFF. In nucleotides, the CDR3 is TGTGCCAGCAGCCTGGACAGGGTAAACACCGGGGAGCTGTTTTTT.

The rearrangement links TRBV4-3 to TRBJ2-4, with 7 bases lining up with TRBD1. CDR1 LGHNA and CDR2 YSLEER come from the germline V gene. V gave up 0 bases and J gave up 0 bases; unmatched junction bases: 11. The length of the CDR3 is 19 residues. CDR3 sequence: CASSQEVIGGSLAKNIQYF. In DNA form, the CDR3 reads TGCGCCAGCAGCCAAGAAGTTATAGGGGGCAGCCTAGCCAAAAACATTCAGTACTTC.

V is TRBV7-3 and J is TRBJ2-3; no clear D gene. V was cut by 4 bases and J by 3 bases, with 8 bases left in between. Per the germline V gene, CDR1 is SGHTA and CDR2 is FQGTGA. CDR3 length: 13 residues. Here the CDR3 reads CASSSDITDTQYF. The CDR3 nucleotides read TGTGCCAGCAGCTCAGACATTACAGATACGCAGTATTTT. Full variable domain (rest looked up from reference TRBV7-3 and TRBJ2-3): GAGVSQTPSNKVTEKGKYVELRCDPISGHTALYWYRQSLGQGPEFLIYFQGTGAADDSGLPNDRFFAVRPEGSVSTLKIQRTERGDSAVYLCASSSDITDTQYFGPGTRLTVL.

The CDR3 loop reads CASSDQRQGPYEQYF. CDR3 DNA sequence: TGTGCCAGCAGTGATCAGAGACAGGGCCCCTACGAGCAGTACTTC. V usage is TRBV6-1 and J usage is TRBJ2-7; TRBD1 matches 7 bases. Germline V gene data show CDR1 as MNHNS and CDR2 as SASEGT. This CDR3 contains 15 residues. V dropped 3 bases and J dropped 2; count of bases not matched to a gene: 7.

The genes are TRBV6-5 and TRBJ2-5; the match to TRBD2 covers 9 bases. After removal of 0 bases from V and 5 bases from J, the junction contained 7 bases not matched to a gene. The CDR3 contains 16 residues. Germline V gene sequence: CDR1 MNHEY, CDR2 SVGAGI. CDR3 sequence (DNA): TGTGCCAGCAGTTACTCTGCGGGAGGGCCCTTGGAGACCCAGTACTTC. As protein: CASSYSAGGPLETQYF.

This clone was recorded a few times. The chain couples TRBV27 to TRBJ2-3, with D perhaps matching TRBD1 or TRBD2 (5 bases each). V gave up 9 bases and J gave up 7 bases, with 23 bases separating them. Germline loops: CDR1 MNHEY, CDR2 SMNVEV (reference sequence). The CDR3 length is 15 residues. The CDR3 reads CASNPPGPYPHTQYF. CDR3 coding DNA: TGTGCCAGTAATCCGCCGGGACCCTACCCACATACGCAGTATTTT.

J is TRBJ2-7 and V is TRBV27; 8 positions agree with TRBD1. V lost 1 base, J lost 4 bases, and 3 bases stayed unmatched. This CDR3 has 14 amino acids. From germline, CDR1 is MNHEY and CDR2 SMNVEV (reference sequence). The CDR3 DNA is TGTGCCAGCAGTTTATTTCAGGGGGCGTACGAGCAGTACTTC. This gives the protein CASSLFQGAYEQYF.

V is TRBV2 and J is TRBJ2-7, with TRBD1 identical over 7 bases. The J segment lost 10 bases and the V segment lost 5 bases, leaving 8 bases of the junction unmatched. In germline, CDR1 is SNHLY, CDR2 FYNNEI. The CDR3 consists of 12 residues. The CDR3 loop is CASSHDRAGQYF. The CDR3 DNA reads TGTGCCAGCAGTCACGACAGGGCTGGTCAGTACTTC. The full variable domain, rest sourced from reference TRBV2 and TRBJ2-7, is EPEVTQTPSHQVTQMGQEVILRCVPISNHLYFYWYRQILGQKVEFLVSFYNNEISEKSEIFDDQFSVERPDGSNFTLKIRSTKLEDSAMYFCASSHDRAGQYFGPGTRLTVT.

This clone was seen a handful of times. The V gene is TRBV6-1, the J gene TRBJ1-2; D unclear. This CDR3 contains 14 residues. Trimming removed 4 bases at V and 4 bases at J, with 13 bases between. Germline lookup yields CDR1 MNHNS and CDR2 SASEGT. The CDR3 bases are TGTGCCAGCAGTGTCTACCTAGAGACCTATGGCTACACCTTC. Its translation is CASSVYLETYGYTF.

The CDR3 region has the DNA TGTGCCAGCAGTTCCCAAAGGACAGGTAGCTCCTACAATGAGCAGTTCTTC. Residues: CASSSQRTGSSYNEQFF. J is TRBJ2-1 and V is TRBV27, with TRBD1 identical over 7 bases. This CDR3 is 17 amino acids long. The germline gives CDR1 MNHEY, CDR2 SMNVEV (reference sequence). Trimming at V came to 4 bases and at J to 0 bases, leaving 9 bases not matched to a gene.

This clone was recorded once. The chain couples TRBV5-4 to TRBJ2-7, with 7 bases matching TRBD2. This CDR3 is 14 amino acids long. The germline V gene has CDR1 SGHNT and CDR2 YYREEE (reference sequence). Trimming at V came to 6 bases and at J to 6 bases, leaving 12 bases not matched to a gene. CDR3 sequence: CASTPQRGEGEQYF. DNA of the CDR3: TGTGCCAGCACCCCCCAGCGGGGCGAGGGCGAGCAGTACTTC.

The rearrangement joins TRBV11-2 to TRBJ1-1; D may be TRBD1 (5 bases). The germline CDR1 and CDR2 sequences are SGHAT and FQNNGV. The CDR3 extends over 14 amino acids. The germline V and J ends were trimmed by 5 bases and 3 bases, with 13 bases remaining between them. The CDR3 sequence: CASSRGVRHTEAFF. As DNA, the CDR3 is TGTGCCAGCAGCCGAGGGGTGCGGCACACTGAAGCTTTCTTT.

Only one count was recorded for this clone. This CDR3 reads CASSPAVRGSQPQHF. The CDR3 DNA is TGTGCCAGCAGCCCCGCTGTAAGGGGATCTCAGCCCCAGCATTTT. This rearrangement joins TRBV7-8 to TRBJ1-5; tentatively, D is TRBD1 (5 bases). The germline V and J ends were trimmed by 5 bases and 6 bases, with 17 bases remaining between them. CDR3 size: 15 residues. CDR1 and CDR2 from the germline V gene are SGHVS and FQNEAQ. Full variable domain (remainder filled in from reference TRBV7-8 and TRBJ1-5): GAGVSQSPRYKVAKRGQDVALRCDPISGHVSLFWYQQALGQGPEFLTYFQNEAQLDKSGLPSDRFFAERPEGSVSTLKIQRTQQEDSAVYLCASSPAVRGSQPQHFGDGTRLSIL.

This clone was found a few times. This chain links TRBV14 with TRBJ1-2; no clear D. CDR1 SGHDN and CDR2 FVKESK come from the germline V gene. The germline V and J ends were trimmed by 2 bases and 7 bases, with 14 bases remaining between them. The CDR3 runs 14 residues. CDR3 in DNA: TGTGCCAGCAGCCAACTCGAGACTCGGGGTGGCTACACCTTC. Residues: CASSQLETRGGYTF. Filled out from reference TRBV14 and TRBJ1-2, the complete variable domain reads EAGVTQFPSHSVIEKGQTVTLRCDPISGHDNLYWYRRVMGKEIKFLLHFVKESKQDESGMPNNRFLAERTGGTYSTLKVQPAELEDSGVYFCASSQLETRGGYTFGSGTRLTVV.

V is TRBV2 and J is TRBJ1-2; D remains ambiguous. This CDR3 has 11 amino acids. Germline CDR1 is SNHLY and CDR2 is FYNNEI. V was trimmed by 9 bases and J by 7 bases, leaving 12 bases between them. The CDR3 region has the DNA TGTGCCAGGAGACTACCAGGTGGCTACACCTTC. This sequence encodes CARRLPGGYTF.

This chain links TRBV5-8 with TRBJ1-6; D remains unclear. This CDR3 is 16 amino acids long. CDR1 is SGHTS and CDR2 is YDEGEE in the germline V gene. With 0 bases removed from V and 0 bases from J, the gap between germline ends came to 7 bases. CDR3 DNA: TGTGCCAGCAGCTTGGCGGGTAGCTCCTATAATTCACCCCTCCACTTT. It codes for CASSLAGSSYNSPLHF. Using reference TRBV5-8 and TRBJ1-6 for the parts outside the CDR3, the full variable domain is EAGVTQSPTHLIKTRGQQATLRCSPISGHTSVYWYQQALGLGLQFLLWYDEGEERNRGNFPPRFSGRQFPNYSSELNVNALELEDSALYLCASSLAGSSYNSPLHFGNGTRLTVT.